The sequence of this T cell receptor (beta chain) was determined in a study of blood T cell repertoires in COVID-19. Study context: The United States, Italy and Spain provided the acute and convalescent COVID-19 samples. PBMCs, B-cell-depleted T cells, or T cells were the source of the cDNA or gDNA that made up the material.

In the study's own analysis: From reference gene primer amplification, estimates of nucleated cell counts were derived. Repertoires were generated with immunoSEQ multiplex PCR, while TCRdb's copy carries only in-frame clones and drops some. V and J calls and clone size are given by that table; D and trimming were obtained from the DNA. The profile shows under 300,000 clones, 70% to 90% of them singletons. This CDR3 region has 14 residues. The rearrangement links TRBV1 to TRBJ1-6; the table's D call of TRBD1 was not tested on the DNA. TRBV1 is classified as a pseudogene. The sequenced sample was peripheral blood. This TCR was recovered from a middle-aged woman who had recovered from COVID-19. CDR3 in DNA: TGCACCAGCAGCTTACGGGACACCTATTCACCCCTCCACTTT. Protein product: CTSSLRDTYSPLHF.